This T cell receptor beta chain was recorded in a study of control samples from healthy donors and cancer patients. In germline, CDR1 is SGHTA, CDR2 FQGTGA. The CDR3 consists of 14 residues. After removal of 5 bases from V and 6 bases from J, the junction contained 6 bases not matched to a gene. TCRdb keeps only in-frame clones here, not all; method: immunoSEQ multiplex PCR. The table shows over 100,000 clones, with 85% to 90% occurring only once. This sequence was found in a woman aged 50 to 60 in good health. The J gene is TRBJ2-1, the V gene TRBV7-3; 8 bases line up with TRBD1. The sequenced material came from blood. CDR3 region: CASSPGQVSNEQFF. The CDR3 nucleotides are TGTGCCAGCAGCCCGGGACAGGTCAGCAATGAGCAGTTCTTC.